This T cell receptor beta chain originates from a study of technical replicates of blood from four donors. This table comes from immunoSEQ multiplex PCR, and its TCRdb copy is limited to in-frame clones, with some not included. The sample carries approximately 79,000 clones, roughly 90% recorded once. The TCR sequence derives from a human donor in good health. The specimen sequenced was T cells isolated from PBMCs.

CDR3 loop: CASSSLRGTNNEQFF. The CDR3 DNA reads as TGTGCCAGCAGCTCTCTGAGGGGGACCAACAATGAGCAGTTCTTC. The chain recombines TRBV11-2 with TRBJ2-1; D is perhaps TRBD1 (6 bases). Trimming removed 4 bases at V and 5 bases at J, with 15 bases between. There are 15 residues in the CDR3. Germline lookup yields CDR1 SGHAT and CDR2 FQNNGV.